This passage covers 23 T cell receptor beta chains from one sample sequenced in a study of liver allograft versus peripheral blood T cells. Across the study: Hepatic allograft T cell receptor repertoires were evaluated relative to those present in recipients' peripheral blood.

Via MiXCR, TCRdb re-called the reads, giving one row per CDR3 protein. Here the sample spans 2,000 or so distinct CDR3 sequences, about 15% being singletons. These TCRs come from a human patient who had a liver transplant. Some T cells may trace back to the graft donor.

This clonotype is large within its sample. J is TRBJ1-2 and V is TRBV27; TRBD1 agrees at 12 bases. J lost 7 bases, V lost 3 bases, and 6 bases had no gene match. CDR1 is MNHEY, CDR2 SMNVEV, per germline (reference sequence). The CDR3 has 15 residues. The CDR3 DNA follows: TGTGCCAGCAGTTTGACGGGACAGGGGGCTCGTGGCTACACCTTC. Amino acid sequence: CASSLTGQGARGYTF.

This clonotype is medium-sized by share. The V call is TRBV6-5, the J call TRBJ2-3; D may be TRBD2 (5 bases). The V end lost 2 bases, the J end lost 5 bases, and 11 bases lay between the germline ends. This CDR3 has 14 amino acids. Germline loops: CDR1 MNHEY, CDR2 SVGAGI. CDR3 sequence: CASSYAEVGDTQYF. DNA of the CDR3: TGTGCCAGCAGTTACGCGGAGGTCGGAGATACGCAGTATTTT.

This sequence joins TRBV6-6 and TRBJ2-4; 9 positions agree with TRBD1. The junction had 7 bases not matched to a gene; V was cut back by 8 bases and J by 8 bases. The germline gives CDR1 MNHNY, CDR2 SVGAGI (reference sequence). This CDR3 has 13 amino acids. In nucleotides, the CDR3 is TGTGCCAGCTCTTACAGGGACAGGGACATTCAGTACTTC. Protein product: CASSYRDRDIQYF.

In the case of this clonotype: This may be a read error: a much more frequent sequence differs by one nucleotide. The chain couples TRBV2 to TRBJ1-2; the match to TRBD1 covers 9 bases. Germline V gives CDR1 SNHLY, CDR2 FYNNEI. CDR3 length equals 14 residues. CDR3 DNA: TGTGCCAGCAGCGACTTAACAGGGGGCTATGACTACACCTTC. It is translated as CASSDLTGGYDYTF.

This clonotype is classed as medium-sized (0.01 to 0.1%). The V gene is TRBV29-1, the J gene TRBJ2-3; TRBD1 might be the D (7 bases). Trimming removed 6 bases from V and 3 bases from J, with 19 bases in between. This CDR3 spans 15 amino acids. Germline CDR1 SQVTM, CDR2 ANQGSEA. CDR3 amino acids: CSVAPPGGGTDTQYF. The CDR3 DNA follows: TGCAGCGTAGCCCCCCCAGGGGGAGGAACAGATACGCAGTATTTT.

Concerning this clonotype itself: A read error is the likely source, as a far larger clone sits one nucleotide away. In DNA form, the CDR3 reads TGTGCCAGCAGTGTCCGGGCCTCCAATCAGCTCCAGCATTTT. This sequence encodes CASSVRASNQLQHF. The chain is built from TRBV6-6 and TRBJ1-5; D is uncertain. This CDR3 has 14 residues. Germline V gives CDR1 MNHNY, CDR2 SVGAGI (reference sequence).

The genes are TRBV12-3 or TRBV12-4 and TRBJ2-3; 8 positions match TRBD1. The CDR3 contains 14 residues. V lost 5 bases to trimming and J lost 4 bases; unmatched junction nucleotides: 5. The CDR3 sequence is CASSPSGGSDTQYF. Here the CDR3 DNA reads TGTGCCAGCAGTCCGTCAGGGGGCTCAGATACGCAGTATTTT.

This clonotype is medium-sized. V gene TRBV29-1 combines with J gene TRBJ1-5; 9 nucleotides agree with TRBD1. The ends lost 7 bases at V and 2 bases at J; junction bases unmatched: 9. Germline assignment: CDR1 SQVTM and CDR2 ANQGSEA. This CDR3 contains 15 residues. The CDR3 region has the DNA TGCAGCGCCTCCACAGGGGGCGCGGGCAATCAGCCCCAGCATTTT. This codes for CSASTGGAGNQPQHF.

This clonotype is large in the sample. This chain connects TRBV7-2 to TRBJ1-5, with D hard to call. There are 15 residues in the CDR3. CDR1 SGHTA and CDR2 FQGNSA come from the germline V gene. Trimming removed 0 bases at V and 4 bases at J, with 10 bases between. CDR3 sequence reads: CASSLAPAQNQPQHF. CDR3 nucleotide sequence: TGTGCCAGCAGCTTAGCGCCGGCACAAAATCAGCCCCAGCATTTT.

Within the sample, this clonotype is large. The V call is TRBV29-1, the J call TRBJ2-7, with 8 positions matching TRBD1. The CDR3 is made up of 15 amino acids. V lost 6 bases to trimming and J lost 7 bases; unmatched junction nucleotides: 17. Germline CDR1 SQVTM, CDR2 ANQGSEA. The CDR3: CSVTMGGRGREEQYF. The CDR3 nucleotides read TGCAGCGTAACTATGGGAGGCAGGGGGCGAGAGGAGCAGTACTTC.

By frequency in the sample, this clonotype is large (0.1 to 1%). The genes are TRBV7-2 and TRBJ1-3; TRBD1 is a possible D gene (5 bases). CDR3 length equals 16 residues. Germline V gives CDR1 SGHTA, CDR2 FQGNSA. V lost 4 bases to trimming and J lost 0 bases, with 13 bases between them. The DNA for the CDR3 is TGTGCCAGCAGCTCCCGGGGCAGGAGCTCTGGAAACACCATATATTTT. It encodes CASSSRGRSSGNTIYF. Full variable domain (remainder filled in from reference TRBV7-2 and TRBJ1-3): GAGVSQSPSNKVTEKGKDVELRCDPISGHTALYWYRQSLGQGLEFLIYFQGNSAPDKSGLPSDRFSAERTGGSVSTLTIQRTQQEDSAVYLCASSSRGRSSGNTIYFGEGSWLTVV.

This chain connects TRBV11-2 to TRBJ2-7; no firm D call. The CDR3 extends over 16 amino acids. The V end lost 1 base, the J end lost 0 bases, and 13 bases lay between the germline ends. Germline V CDR1 and CDR2: SGHAT, FQNNGV. The CDR3 sequence is CASSLGGWGLSYEQYF. CDR3 sequence (DNA): TGTGCCAGCAGCTTAGGAGGCTGGGGTCTCTCCTACGAGCAGTACTTC.

Comment on this clonotype: A far larger clone is one base from this, pointing to a likely read error. The chain recombines TRBV6-2 or TRBV6-3 with TRBJ1-2; D possibly corresponds to TRBD1 (5 bases). The CDR3 length is 14 residues. Looked up from germline, CDR1 is MNHEY and CDR2 is SVGEGT. CDR3 in amino acids: CASRGPPPKYGYTF. The CDR3 bases are TGTGCCAGCAGGGGGCCACCTCCTAAGTATGGCTACACCTTC.

By proportion, this clonotype is medium-sized. The chain recombines TRBV12-3 or TRBV12-4 with TRBJ1-2; D is unresolved. There are 14 residues in the CDR3. Trimming cost V 0 bases and J 8 bases, with 13 bases left between them. The DNA of the CDR3 is TGTGCCAGCAGTTTAGCAGGCCAGTTTGGGGGCTACACCTTC. It codes for CASSLAGQFGGYTF.

V gene TRBV2 combines with J gene TRBJ1-5; tentatively, D is TRBD1 (6 bases). The CDR3 loop spans 16 amino acids. Germline V gene data show CDR1 as SNHLY and CDR2 as FYNNEI. With 6 bases removed from V and 3 bases from J, the gap between germline ends came to 18 bases. This CDR3 reads CASSEQGMGHNQPQHF. The CDR3 bases are TGTGCCAGCAGCGAACAGGGAATGGGCCACAATCAGCCCCAGCATTTT.

V gene TRBV18 combines with J gene TRBJ1-4; 8 bases map to TRBD1. CDR1 is KGHSH and CDR2 is LQKENI in the germline V gene. V shed 3 bases, J shed 6 bases, and the junction held 15 bases outside the gene matches. The CDR3 extends over 18 amino acids. The CDR3: CASSPRPSAGQGYEKLFF. The CDR3 nucleotides are TGTGCCAGCTCACCGCGGCCTTCGGCAGGACAGGGATATGAAAAACTGTTTTTT. The entire variable domain, with the rest obtained from reference TRBV18 and TRBJ1-4, is as follows: NAGVMQNPRHLVRRRGQEARLRCSPMKGHSHVYWYRQLPEEGLKFMVYLQKENIIDESGMPKERFSAEFPKEGPSILRIQQVVRGDSAAYFCASSPRPSAGQGYEKLFFGSGTQLSVL.

Within the sample, this clonotype is medium-sized. The J gene is TRBJ1-3, the V gene TRBV11-1, with 8 bases that match TRBD1. This CDR3 has 17 residues. V lost 2 bases, J lost 2 bases, and 8 bases stayed unmatched. Germline V CDR1 and CDR2: SGHAT, FQDESV (reference sequence). In DNA, the CDR3 is TGTGCCAGCAGCTTAAGCATCTCGGACAGGGCTGGAAACACCATATATTTT. It yields the protein CASSLSISDRAGNTIYF.

By frequency in the sample, this clonotype is medium-sized (0.01 to 0.1%). The chain couples TRBV5-6 to TRBJ1-1, with 11 bases that match TRBD1. Trimming cost V 3 bases and J 3 bases; bases outside gene matches: 4. The CDR3 has 15 residues. Germline-derived CDR1 and CDR2 are SGHDT and YYEEEE. CDR3 protein: CASSWGQGVDTEAFF. DNA of the CDR3: TGTGCCAGCAGCTGGGGACAGGGGGTTGACACTGAAGCTTTCTTT.

This clonotype is medium-sized within its sample. The J gene is TRBJ1-1, the V gene TRBV20-1; the match to TRBD1 covers 9 bases. CDR3 length: 15 residues. Germline lookup yields CDR1 DFQATT and CDR2 SNEGSKA (reference sequence). With V trimmed by 0 bases and J by 1 base, 3 bases remained unmatched. CDR3 sequence reads: CSAREGTGTNTEAFF. The DNA of the CDR3 is TGCAGTGCTAGAGAGGGGACAGGGACGAACACTGAAGCTTTCTTT.

This clonotype has more than one count but fewer than ten. The chain uses TRBV9 and TRBJ2-3; D might be TRBD1 (6 bases). Trimming removed 2 bases from V and 6 bases from J, with 7 bases in between. Germline V gene sequence: CDR1 SGDLS, CDR2 YYNGEE. This CDR3 has 12 residues. The CDR3 here is CASSVQGDTQYF. The CDR3 DNA sequence: TGTGCCAGCAGCGTGCAGGGGGATACGCAGTATTTT.

In this sample, this clonotype is medium-sized. The chain is built from TRBV6-5 and TRBJ2-1; D possibly matches TRBD1 or TRBD2 (7 bases each). The CDR3 runs to 16 residues. CDR1 is MNHEY and CDR2 is SVGAGI in the germline V gene. Deletions cut 7 bases from V and 5 bases from J, with 21 bases between. CDR3 amino acids: CASTRNPGGGNNEQFF. For the CDR3, the DNA is TGTGCCAGCACTCGAAACCCAGGGGGAGGGAACAATGAGCAGTTCTTC.

By share, this clonotype counts as medium-sized (0.01 to 0.1%). The V and J genes are TRBV14 and TRBJ2-1; no definite D call. CDR1 is SGHDN, CDR2 FVKESK, per germline. CDR3 length equals 16 residues. Between the trimmed V and J ends, which lost 0 bases and 3 bases, there was a span of 12 bases. CDR3 nucleotide sequence: TGTGCCAGCAGCCAAGAGAGGTTTTTGGACTACAATGAGCAGTTCTTC. It yields the protein CASSQERFLDYNEQFF.

Only a few counts were recorded for this clonotype. Given a far larger clone just one base away, this is likely a sequencing read error. The V call is TRBV6-5, the J call TRBJ2-1; D ambiguous. The V end was cut by 5 bases, the J end by 3 bases, with 11 bases between. This CDR3 is 14 amino acids long. Germline CDR1 and CDR2: MNHEY and SVGAGI. CDR3 residues: CASSEVTVYNEQFF. DNA for the CDR3: TGTGCCAGCAGTGAGGTGACGGTCTACAATGAGCAGTTCTTC.